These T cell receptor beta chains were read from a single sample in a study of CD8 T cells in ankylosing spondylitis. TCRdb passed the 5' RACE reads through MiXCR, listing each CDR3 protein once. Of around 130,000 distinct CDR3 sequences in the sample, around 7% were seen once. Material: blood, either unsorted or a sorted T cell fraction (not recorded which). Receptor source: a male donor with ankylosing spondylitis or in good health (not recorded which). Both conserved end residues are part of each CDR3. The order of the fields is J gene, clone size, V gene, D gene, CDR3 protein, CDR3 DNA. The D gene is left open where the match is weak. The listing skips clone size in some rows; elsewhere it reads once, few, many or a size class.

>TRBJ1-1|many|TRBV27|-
CASSPLARGGTEAFF
TGTGCCAGCAGTCCCCTAGCCCGGGGAGGCACTGAAGCTTTCTTT
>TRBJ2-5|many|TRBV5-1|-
CASKMEETQYF
TGCGCCAGTAAGATGGAGGAGACCCAGTACTTC
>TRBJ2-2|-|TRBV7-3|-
CASSLLPDARGELFF
TGTGCCAGCAGCTTATTACCCGACGCCCGCGGGGAGCTGTTTTTT
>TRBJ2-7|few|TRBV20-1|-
CSAKSQQVDYEQYF
TGCAGTGCCAAGTCCCAACAGGTTGACTACGAGCAGTACTTC
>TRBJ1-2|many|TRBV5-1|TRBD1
CASSLRQGEVYTF
TGCGCCAGCAGCTTGAGGCAGGGGGAGGTCTACACCTTC
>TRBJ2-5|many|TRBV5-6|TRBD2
CASSLRLAGVETQYF
TGTGCCAGCAGCCTAAGACTAGCGGGAGTTGAGACCCAGTACTTC
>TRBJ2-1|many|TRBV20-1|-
CSAKGEKFGEQFF
TGCAGTGCTAAAGGGGAAAAGTTCGGCGAGCAGTTCTTC
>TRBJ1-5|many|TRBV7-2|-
CASSLHGGGGAPQHF
TGTGCCAGCAGCTTACATGGCGGGGGAGGCGCGCCCCAGCATTTT
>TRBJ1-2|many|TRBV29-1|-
CSGGLANYGYTF
TGCAGCGGCGGATTGGCTAACTATGGCTACACCTTC
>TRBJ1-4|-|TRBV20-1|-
CSARDSRAVLNEKLFF
TGCAGTGCTAGAGATAGTCGTGCAGTCCTTAATGAAAAACTGTTTTTT
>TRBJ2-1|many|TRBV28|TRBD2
CASIRTSGSNEQFF
TGTGCCAGCATTCGGACTAGCGGGAGTAATGAGCAGTTCTTC